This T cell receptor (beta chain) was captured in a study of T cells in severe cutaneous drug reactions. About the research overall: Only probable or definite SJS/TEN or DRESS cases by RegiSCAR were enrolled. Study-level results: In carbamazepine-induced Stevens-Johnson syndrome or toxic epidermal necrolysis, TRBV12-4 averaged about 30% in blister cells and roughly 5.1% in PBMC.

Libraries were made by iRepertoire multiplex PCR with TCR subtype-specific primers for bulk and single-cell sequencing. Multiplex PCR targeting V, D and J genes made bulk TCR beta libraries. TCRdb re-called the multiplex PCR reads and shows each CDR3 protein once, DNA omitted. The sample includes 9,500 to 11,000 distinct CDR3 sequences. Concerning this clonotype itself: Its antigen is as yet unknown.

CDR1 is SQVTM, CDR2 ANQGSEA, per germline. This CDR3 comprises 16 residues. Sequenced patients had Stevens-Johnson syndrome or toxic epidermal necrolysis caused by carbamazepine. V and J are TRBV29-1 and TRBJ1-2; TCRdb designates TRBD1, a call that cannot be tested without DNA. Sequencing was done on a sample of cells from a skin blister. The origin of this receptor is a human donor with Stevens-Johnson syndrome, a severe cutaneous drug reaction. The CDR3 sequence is CSVEGREYGTRDGYTF.